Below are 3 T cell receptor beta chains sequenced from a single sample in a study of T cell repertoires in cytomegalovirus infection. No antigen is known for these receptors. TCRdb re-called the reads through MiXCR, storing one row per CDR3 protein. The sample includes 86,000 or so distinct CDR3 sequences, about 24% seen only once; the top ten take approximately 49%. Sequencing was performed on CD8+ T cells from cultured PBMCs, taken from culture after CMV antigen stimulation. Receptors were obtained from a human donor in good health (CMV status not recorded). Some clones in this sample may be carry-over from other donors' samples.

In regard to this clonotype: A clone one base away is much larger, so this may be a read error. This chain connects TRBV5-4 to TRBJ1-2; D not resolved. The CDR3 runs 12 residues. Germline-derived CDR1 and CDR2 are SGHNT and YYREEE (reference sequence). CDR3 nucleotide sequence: TGTGTCAGTGCGGGGAGCGACTATGGCTACACCTTC. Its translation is CVSAGSDYGYTF.

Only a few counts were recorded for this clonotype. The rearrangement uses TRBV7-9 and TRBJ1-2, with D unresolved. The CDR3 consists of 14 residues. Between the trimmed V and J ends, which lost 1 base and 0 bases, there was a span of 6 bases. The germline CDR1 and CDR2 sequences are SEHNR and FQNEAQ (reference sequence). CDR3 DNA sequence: TGTGCCAGCAGCTTAGATACAGCTAACTATGGCTACACCTTC. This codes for CASSLDTANYGYTF. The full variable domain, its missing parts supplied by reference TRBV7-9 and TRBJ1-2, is DTGVSQNPRHKITKRGQNVTFRCDPISEHNRLYWYRQTLGQGPEFLTYFQNEAQLEKSRLLSDRFSAERPKGSFSTLEIQRTEQGDSAMYLCASSLDTANYGYTFGSGTRLTVV.

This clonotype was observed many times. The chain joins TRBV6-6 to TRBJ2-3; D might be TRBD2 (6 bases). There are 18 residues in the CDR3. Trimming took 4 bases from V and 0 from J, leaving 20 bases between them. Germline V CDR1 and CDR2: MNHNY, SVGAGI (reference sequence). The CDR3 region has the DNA TGTGCCAGCAGTTTCCTACCGATAGCGGACTTTAGCACAGATACGCAGTATTTT. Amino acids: CASSFLPIADFSTDTQYF.